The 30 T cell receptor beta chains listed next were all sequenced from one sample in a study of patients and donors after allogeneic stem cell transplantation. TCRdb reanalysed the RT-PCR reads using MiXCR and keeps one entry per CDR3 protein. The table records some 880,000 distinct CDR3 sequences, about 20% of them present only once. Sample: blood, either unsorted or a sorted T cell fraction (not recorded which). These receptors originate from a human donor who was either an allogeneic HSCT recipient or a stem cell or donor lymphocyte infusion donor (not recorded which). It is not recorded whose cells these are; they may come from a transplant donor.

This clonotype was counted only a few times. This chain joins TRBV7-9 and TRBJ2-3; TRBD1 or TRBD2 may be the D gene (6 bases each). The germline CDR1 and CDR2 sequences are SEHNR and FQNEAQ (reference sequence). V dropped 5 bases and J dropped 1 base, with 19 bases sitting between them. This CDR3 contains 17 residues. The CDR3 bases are TGTGCCAGCAGCCGGACGGGTGGGGGGCCGGGCACAGATACGCAGTATTTT. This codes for CASSRTGGGPGTDTQYF.

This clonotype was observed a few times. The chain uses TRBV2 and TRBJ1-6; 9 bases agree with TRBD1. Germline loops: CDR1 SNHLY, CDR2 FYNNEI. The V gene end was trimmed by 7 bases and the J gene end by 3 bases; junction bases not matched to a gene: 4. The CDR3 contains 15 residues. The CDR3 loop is CASIRDRDYNSPLHF. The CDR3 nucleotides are TGTGCCAGCATCCGGGACAGGGACTATAATTCACCCCTCCACTTT. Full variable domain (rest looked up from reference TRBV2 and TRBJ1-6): EPEVTQTPSHQVTQMGQEVILRCVPISNHLYFYWYRQILGQKVEFLVSFYNNEISEKSEIFDDQFSVERPDGSNFTLKIRSTKLEDSAMYFCASIRDRDYNSPLHFGNGTRLTVT.

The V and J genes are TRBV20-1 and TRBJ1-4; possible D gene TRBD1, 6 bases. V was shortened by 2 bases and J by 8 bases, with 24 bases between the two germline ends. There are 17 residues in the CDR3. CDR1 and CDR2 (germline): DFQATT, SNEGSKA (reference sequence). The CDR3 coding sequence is TGCAGTGCTAGACCTCCTACAGGGATACCCTTTGTGGAAAAACTGTTTTTT. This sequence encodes CSARPPTGIPFVEKLFF.

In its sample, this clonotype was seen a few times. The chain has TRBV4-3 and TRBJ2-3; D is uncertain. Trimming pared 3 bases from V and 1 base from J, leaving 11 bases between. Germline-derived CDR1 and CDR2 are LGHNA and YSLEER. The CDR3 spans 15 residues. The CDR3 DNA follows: TGCGCCAGCAGCCAGGCCCCTGTCGGCACAGATACGCAGTATTTT. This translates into CASSQAPVGTDTQYF.

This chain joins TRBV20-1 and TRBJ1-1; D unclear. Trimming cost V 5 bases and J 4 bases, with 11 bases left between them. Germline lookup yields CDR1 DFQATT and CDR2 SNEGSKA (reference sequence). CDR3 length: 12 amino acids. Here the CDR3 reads CSAFQTATEAFF. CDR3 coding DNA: TGCAGTGCTTTCCAGACGGCCACTGAAGCTTTCTTT.

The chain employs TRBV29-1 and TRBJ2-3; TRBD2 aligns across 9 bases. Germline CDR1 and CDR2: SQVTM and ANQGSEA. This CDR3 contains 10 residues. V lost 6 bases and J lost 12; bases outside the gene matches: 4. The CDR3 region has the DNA TGCAGCGTGGCTAGCGGGGTACAGTATTTT. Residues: CSVASGVQYF.

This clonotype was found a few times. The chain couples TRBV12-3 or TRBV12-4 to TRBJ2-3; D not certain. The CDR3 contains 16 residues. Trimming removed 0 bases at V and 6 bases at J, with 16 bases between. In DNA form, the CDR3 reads TGTGCCAGCAGTTTAGCGATCGACCAACTTGTGGATACGCAGTATTTT. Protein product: CASSLAIDQLVDTQYF.

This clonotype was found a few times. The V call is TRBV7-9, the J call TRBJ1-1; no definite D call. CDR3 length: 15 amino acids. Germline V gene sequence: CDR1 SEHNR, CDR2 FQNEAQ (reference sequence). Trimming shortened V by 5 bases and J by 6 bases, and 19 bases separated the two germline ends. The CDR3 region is CASSPNLRTDAEAFF. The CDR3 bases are TGTGCCAGCAGCCCCAACTTGAGGACCGACGCTGAAGCTTTCTTT. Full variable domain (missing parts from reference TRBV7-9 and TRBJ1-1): DTGVSQNPRHKITKRGQNVTFRCDPISEHNRLYWYRQTLGQGPEFLTYFQNEAQLEKSRLLSDRFSAERPKGSFSTLEIQRTEQGDSAMYLCASSPNLRTDAEAFFGQGTRLTVV.

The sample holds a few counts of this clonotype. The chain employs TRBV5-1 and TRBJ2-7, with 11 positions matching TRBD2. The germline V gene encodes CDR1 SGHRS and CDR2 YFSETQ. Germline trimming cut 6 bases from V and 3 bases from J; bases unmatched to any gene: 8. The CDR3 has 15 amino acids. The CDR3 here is CASNSLAGGGYEQYF. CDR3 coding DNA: TGCGCCAGCAACTCTCTAGCGGGAGGTGGCTACGAGCAGTACTTC.

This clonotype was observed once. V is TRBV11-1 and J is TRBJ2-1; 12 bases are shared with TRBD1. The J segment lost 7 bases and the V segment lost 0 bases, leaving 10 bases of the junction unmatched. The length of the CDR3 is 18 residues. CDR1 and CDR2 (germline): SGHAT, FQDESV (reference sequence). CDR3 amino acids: CASSLAPPGTGGRNEQFF. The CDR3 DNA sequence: TGTGCCAGCAGCTTAGCCCCCCCCGGGACAGGGGGCCGGAATGAGCAGTTCTTC.

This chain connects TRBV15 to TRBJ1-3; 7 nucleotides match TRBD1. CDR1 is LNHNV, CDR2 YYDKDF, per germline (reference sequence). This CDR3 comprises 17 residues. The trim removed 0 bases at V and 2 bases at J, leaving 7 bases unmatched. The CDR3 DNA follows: TGTGCCACCAGCAGAGAAAAGGGGGCAAGGACTGGAAACACCATATATTTT. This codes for CATSREKGARTGNTIYF. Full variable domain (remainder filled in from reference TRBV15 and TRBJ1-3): DAMVIQNPRYQVTQFGKPVTLSCSQTLNHNVMYWYQQKSSQAPKLLFHYYDKDFNNEADTPDNFQSRRPNTSFCFLDIRSPGLGDTAMYLCATSREKGARTGNTIYFGEGSWLTVV.

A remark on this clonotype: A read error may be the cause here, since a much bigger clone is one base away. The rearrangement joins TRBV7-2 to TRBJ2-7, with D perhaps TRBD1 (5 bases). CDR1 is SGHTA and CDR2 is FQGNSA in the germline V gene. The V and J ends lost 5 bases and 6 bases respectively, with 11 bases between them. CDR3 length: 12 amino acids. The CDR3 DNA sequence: TGTGCCAGCAGCACCGGCCAGGGCGAGCAGTACTTC. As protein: CASSTGQGEQYF.

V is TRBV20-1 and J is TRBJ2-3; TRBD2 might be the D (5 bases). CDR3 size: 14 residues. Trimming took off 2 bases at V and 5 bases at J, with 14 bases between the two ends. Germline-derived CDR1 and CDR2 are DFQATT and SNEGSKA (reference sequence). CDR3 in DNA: TGCAGTGCTAGACGTTGGACTCCAGGAGATACGCAGTATTTT. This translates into CSARRWTPGDTQYF.

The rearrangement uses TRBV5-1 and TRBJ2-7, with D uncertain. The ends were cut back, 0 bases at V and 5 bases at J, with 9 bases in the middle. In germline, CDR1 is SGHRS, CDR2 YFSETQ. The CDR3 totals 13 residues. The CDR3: CASSLVGYDEQYF. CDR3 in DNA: TGCGCCAGCAGCTTGGTAGGTTACGACGAGCAGTACTTC. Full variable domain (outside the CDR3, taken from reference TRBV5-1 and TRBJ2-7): KAGVTQTPRYLIKTRGQQVTLSCSPISGHRSVSWYQQTPGQGLQFLFEYFSETQRNKGNFPGRFSGRQFSNSRSEMNVSTLELGDSALYLCASSLVGYDEQYFGPGTRLTVT.

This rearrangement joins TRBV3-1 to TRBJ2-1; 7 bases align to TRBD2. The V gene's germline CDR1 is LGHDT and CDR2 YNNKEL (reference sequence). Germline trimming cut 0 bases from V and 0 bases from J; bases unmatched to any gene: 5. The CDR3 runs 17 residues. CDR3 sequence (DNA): TGTGCCAGCAGCCAAGAAGGGACTACGAGCTCCTACAATGAGCAGTTCTTC. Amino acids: CASSQEGTTSSYNEQFF.

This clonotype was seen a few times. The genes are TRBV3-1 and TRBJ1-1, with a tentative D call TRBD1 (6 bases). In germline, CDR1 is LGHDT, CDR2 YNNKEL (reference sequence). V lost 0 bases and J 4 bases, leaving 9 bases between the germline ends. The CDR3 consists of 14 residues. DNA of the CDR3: TGTGCCAGCAGCCAAGAAGACAGGAGCACTGAAGCTTTCTTT. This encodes CASSQEDRSTEAFF.

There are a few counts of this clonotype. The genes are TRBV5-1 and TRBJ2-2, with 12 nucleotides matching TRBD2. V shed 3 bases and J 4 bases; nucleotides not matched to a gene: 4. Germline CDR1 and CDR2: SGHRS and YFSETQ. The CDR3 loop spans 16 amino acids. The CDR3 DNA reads TGCGCCAGCAGCTCGACTAGCGGGGGAATCACCGGGGAGCTGTTTTTT. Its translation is CASSSTSGGITGELFF.

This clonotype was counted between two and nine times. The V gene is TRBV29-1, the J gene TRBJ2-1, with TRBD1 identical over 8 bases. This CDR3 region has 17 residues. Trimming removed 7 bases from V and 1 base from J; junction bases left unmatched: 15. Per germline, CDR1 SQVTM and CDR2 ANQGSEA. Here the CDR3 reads CSGLRSGTGYSYNEQFF. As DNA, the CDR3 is TGCAGCGGACTCCGATCCGGGACAGGTTATTCCTACAATGAGCAGTTCTTC.

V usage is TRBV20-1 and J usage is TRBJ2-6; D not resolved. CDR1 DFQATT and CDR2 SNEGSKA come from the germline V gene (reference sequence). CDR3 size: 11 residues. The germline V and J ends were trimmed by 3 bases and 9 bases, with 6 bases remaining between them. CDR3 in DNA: TGCAGTGCTAGTCTAGACAACGTCCTGACTTTC. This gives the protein CSASLDNVLTF.

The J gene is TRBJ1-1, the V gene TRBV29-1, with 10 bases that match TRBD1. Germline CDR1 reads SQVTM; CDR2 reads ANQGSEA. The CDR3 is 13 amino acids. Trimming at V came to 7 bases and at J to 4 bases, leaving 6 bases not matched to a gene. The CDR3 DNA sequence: TGCAGCGCCGACAGGGGGCCGGGCACTGAAGCTTTCTTT. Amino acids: CSADRGPGTEAFF.

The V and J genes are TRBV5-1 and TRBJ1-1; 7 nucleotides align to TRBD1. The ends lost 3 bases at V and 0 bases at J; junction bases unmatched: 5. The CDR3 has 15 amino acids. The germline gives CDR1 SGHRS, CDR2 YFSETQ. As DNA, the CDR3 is TGCGCCAGCAGCTCGGAGGGACAGATGAACACTGAAGCTTTCTTT. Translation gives CASSSEGQMNTEAFF.

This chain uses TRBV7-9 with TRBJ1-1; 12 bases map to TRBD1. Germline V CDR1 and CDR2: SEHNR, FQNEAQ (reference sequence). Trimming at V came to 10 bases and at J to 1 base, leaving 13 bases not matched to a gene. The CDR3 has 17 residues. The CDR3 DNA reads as TGTGCCACCCCCCAAACGGGGGACAGGGGGCCGAACACTGAAGCTTTCTTT. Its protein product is CATPQTGDRGPNTEAFF.

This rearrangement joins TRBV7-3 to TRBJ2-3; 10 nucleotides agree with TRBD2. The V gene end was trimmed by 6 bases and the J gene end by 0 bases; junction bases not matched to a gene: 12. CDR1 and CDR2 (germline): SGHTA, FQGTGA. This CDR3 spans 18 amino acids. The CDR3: CASSYQGGAGGSTDTQYF. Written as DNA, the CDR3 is TGTGCCAGCAGTTATCAAGGGGGAGCGGGGGGGAGCACAGATACGCAGTATTTT.

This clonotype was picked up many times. CDR3 nucleotide sequence: TGCGCCAGCAGCTTGGGTAACCAAGAGACCCAGTACTTC. Protein: CASSLGNQETQYF. The chain links TRBV5-1 to TRBJ2-5; D not resolved. Trimming left V 0 bases short and J 0 bases short, with 3 bases between. This CDR3 is built from 13 residues. CDR1 is SGHRS and CDR2 is YFSETQ in the germline V gene.

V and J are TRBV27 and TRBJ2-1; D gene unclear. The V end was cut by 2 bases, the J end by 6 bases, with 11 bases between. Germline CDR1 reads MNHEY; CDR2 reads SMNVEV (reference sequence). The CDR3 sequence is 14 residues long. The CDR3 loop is CASSLIDPSNEQFF. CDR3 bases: TGTGCCAGCAGTTTAATTGACCCAAGCAATGAGCAGTTCTTC.

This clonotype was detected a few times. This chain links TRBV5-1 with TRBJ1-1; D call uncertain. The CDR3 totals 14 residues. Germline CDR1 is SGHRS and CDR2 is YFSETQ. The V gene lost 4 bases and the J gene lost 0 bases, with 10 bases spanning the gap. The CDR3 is CASSPVALNTEAFF. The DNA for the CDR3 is TGCGCCAGCAGCCCCGTAGCTTTGAACACTGAAGCTTTCTTT.

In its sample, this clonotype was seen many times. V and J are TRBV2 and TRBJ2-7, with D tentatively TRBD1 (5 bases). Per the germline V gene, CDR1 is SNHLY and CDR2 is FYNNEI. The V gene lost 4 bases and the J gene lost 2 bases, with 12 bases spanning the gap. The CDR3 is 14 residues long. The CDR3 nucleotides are TGTGCCAGCAGTGTGGACACGGCTGCCTACGAGCAGTACTTC. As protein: CASSVDTAAYEQYF.

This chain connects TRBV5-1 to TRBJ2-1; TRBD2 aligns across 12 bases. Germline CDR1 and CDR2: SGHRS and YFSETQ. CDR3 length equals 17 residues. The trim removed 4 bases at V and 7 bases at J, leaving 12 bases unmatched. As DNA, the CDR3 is TGCGCCAGCAGCACACGGGCCGCTAGCGGGAGGGGAAATGAGCAGTTCTTC. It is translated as CASSTRAASGRGNEQFF.

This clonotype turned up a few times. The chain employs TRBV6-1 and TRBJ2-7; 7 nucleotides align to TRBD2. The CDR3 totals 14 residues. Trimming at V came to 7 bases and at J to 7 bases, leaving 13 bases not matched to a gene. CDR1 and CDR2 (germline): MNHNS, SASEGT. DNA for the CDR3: TGTGCCAGCACTCTTAAGCGGGGTCCCGGGGAGCAGTACTTC. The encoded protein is CASTLKRGPGEQYF.

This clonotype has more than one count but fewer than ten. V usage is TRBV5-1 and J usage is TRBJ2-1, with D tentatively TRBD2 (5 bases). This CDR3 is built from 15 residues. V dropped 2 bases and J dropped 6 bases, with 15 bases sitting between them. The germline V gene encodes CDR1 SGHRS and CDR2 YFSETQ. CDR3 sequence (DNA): TGCGCCAGCAGCTTACCAGCGGCATGGGGCAATGAGCAGTTCTTC. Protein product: CASSLPAAWGNEQFF. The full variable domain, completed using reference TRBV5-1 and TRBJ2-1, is KAGVTQTPRYLIKTRGQQVTLSCSPISGHRSVSWYQQTPGQGLQFLFEYFSETQRNKGNFPGRFSGRQFSNSRSEMNVSTLELGDSALYLCASSLPAAWGNEQFFGPGTRLTVL.